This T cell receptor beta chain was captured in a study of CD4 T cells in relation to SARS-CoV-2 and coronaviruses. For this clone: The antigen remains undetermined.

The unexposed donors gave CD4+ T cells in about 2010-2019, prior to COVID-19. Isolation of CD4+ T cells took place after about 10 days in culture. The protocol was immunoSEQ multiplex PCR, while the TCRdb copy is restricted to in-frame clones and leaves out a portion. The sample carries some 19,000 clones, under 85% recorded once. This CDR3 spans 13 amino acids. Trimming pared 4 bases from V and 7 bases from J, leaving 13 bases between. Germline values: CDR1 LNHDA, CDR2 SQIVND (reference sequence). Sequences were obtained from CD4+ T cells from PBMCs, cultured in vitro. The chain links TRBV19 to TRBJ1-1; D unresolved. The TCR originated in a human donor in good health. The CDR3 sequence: CASSKAIALEAFF. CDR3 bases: TGTGCCAGTAGTAAGGCAATCGCACTTGAAGCTTTCTTT.